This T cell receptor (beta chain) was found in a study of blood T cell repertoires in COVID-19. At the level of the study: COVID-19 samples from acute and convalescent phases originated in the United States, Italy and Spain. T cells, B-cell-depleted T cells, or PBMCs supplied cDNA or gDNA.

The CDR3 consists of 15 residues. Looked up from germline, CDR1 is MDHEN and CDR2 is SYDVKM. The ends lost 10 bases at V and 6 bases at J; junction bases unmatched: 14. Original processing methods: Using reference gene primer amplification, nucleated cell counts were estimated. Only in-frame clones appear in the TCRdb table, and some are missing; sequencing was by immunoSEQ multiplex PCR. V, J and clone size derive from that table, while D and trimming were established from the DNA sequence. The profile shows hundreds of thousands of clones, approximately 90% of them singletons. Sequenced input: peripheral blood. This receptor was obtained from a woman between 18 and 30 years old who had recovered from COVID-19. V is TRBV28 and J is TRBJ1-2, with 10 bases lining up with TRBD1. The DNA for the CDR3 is TGTGCCATTACCAACCACGGACAGGGGGTAGATGGCTACACCTTC. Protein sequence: CAITNHGQGVDGYTF.